One and the same sample provided the 12 T cell receptor beta chains below, sequenced in a study of CD8 T cells in Susac syndrome. Reverse transcription of about 0.45 to 1 ug RNA was performed with random hexamers. TCRdb recomputed calls from the immunoSEQ multiplex PCR reads with MiXCR, one row per CDR3 protein. The sample has under 200,000 distinct CDR3 sequences, 95% seen once; the top ten hold 0.095% to 0.12%. Material for sequencing was CD4+ T cells from PBMCs. These receptors all come from a human donor in good health.

The chain combines TRBV7-8 with TRBJ2-2; D possibly corresponds to TRBD2 (5 bases). The CDR3 is 14 residues long. Deletions cut 5 bases from V and 10 bases from J, with 17 bases between. Germline V gives CDR1 SGHVS, CDR2 FQNEAQ. The CDR3 DNA reads TGTGCCAGCAGCCGAGAGGAGGTCCGAAAGGAGCTGTTTTTT. As protein: CASSREEVRKELFF.

CDR3 sequence (DNA): TGTGCCATCAGTGGAGCAGGGGGTAGCTACGAGCAGTACTTC. Amino acids: CAISGAGGSYEQYF. This chain joins TRBV10-3 and TRBJ2-7; 7 positions agree with TRBD1. The CDR3 has 14 residues. J gave up 3 bases and V 4 bases, and 6 bases lay outside the gene matches. Germline V gene data show CDR1 as ENHRY and CDR2 as SYGVKD.

The chain is built from TRBV18 and TRBJ1-5; the D gene is possibly TRBD1 (5 bases). V was clipped by 2 bases and J by 4 bases, with 15 bases between them. From germline, CDR1 is KGHSH and CDR2 LQKENI. The length of the CDR3 is 16 residues. CDR3: CASSPSGTQINQPQHF. DNA for the CDR3: TGTGCCAGCTCACCATCCGGGACGCAGATTAATCAGCCCCAGCATTTT.

The chain combines TRBV15 with TRBJ2-5; D tentatively fits TRBD1 or TRBD2 (5 bases each). Between the trimmed V and J ends, which lost 1 base and 5 bases, there was a span of 11 bases. Germline V gene sequence: CDR1 LNHNV, CDR2 YYDKDF (reference sequence). The CDR3 spans 14 residues. CDR3 sequence reads: CATSRGQGPETQYF. CDR3 DNA sequence: TGTGCCACCAGCAGAGGTCAGGGACCGGAGACCCAGTACTTC. The whole variable domain, filled in from reference TRBV15 and TRBJ2-5, reads DAMVIQNPRYQVTQFGKPVTLSCSQTLNHNVMYWYQQKSSQAPKLLFHYYDKDFNNEADTPDNFQSRRPNTSFCFLDIRSPGLGDTAMYLCATSRGQGPETQYFGPGTRLLVL.

The chain carries TRBV20-1 and TRBJ1-2, with TRBD1 as a possible D gene (5 bases). Between the trimmed V and J ends, which lost 4 bases and 10 bases, there was a span of 16 bases. CDR3 size: 12 residues. Germline V gene lookup returns CDR1 DFQATT and CDR2 SNEGSKA (reference sequence). This CDR3 reads CSAIVWGVLYTF. The DNA for the CDR3 is TGCAGTGCTATCGTATGGGGGGTTCTCTACACCTTC.

The J gene is TRBJ2-3, the V gene TRBV20-1; 11 bases match TRBD2. Germline-derived CDR1 and CDR2 are DFQATT and SNEGSKA (reference sequence). V shed 5 bases and J 6 bases; nucleotides not matched to a gene: 22. The CDR3 runs 19 residues. The CDR3 sequence is CSAPMTSGIGAVGPDTQYF. The CDR3 bases are TGCAGTGCTCCTATGACTAGCGGGATTGGCGCTGTAGGACCGGATACGCAGTATTTT.

The V and J genes are TRBV20-1 and TRBJ2-6; 7 nucleotides match TRBD1. CDR3 length equals 14 residues. J gave up 2 bases and V 6 bases, and 4 bases lay outside the gene matches. The germline gives CDR1 DFQATT, CDR2 SNEGSKA (reference sequence). DNA for the CDR3: TGCAGTGCCCATACAGGGGCTGGGGCCAACGTCCTGACTTTC. As protein: CSAHTGAGANVLTF.

This clonotype has a handful of counts. V and J are TRBV19 and TRBJ2-2; D perhaps matches TRBD1 (5 bases). CDR3 length equals 14 residues. V dropped 4 bases and J dropped 2 bases, with 8 bases sitting between them. Germline assignment: CDR1 LNHDA and CDR2 SQIVND (reference sequence). CDR3 sequence: CASSTDRNTGELFF. The CDR3 DNA follows: TGTGCCAGTAGTACTGACAGAAACACCGGGGAGCTGTTTTTT. Using reference TRBV19 and TRBJ2-2 for the parts outside the CDR3, the full variable domain is DGGITQSPKYLFRKEGQNVTLSCEQNLNHDAMYWYRQDPGQGLRLIYYSQIVNDFQKGDIAEGYSVSREKKESFPLTVTSAQKNPTAFYLCASSTDRNTGELFFGEGSRLTVL.

This clonotype was observed once. This chain joins TRBV29-1 and TRBJ2-1; D ambiguous. This CDR3 comprises 12 residues. The ends were cut back, 3 bases at V and 7 bases at J, with 10 bases in the middle. From germline, CDR1 is SQVTM and CDR2 ANQGSEA. CDR3 bases: TGCAGCGTTGAGAGGCAGGTAAATGAGCAGTTCTTC. This encodes CSVERQVNEQFF.

V gene TRBV23-1 combines with J gene TRBJ1-2; D not certain. TRBV23-1 is recorded as an ORF, its role being uncertain. V shed 7 bases and J shed 2 bases, with 14 bases lying between them. The CDR3 loop spans 14 amino acids. The chain's CDR3 is CASTVSPANYGYTF. CDR3 sequence (DNA): TGCGCCAGCACAGTCAGCCCAGCCAACTATGGCTACACCTTC.

This rearrangement joins TRBV29-1 to TRBJ2-1; D may be TRBD1 (7 bases). This CDR3 is 14 amino acids long. Germline-derived CDR1 and CDR2 are SQVTM and ANQGSEA. The V end was cut by 4 bases, the J end by 7 bases, with 17 bases between. CDR3 loop: CSVVTAGGRNEQFF. In DNA, the CDR3 is TGCAGCGTTGTGACGGCAGGGGGGAGGAATGAGCAGTTCTTC.

This rearrangement joins TRBV29-1 to TRBJ2-1, with 7 bases fitting TRBD2. The CDR3 sequence is 14 residues long. The ends lost 5 bases at V and 5 bases at J; junction bases unmatched: 9. From germline, CDR1 is SQVTM and CDR2 ANQGSEA. This CDR3 reads CSVPRREPNNEQFF. CDR3 nucleotides: TGCAGCGTTCCCAGGCGGGAGCCAAACAATGAGCAGTTCTTC.